The 2 T cell receptor beta chains given below trace back to one sample, sequenced in a study of blood T cell repertoires in COVID-19. TCRdb's copy holds only in-frame clones and misses some; the assay was immunoSEQ multiplex PCR. The sample contains roughly 160,000 clones, 88% of which appear only once. Source material: peripheral blood. Receptor source: a man over 45 who had recovered from COVID-19.

V usage is TRBV9 and J usage is TRBJ1-6; perhaps TRBD1 as D (5 bases). Germline CDR1 is SGDLS and CDR2 is YYNGEE. This CDR3 comprises 14 residues. With 3 bases removed from V and 5 bases from J, the gap between germline ends came to 9 bases. In DNA, the CDR3 is TGTGCCAGCAGCGCCTCAGGGAATAATTCACCCCTCCACTTT. It codes for CASSASGNNSPLHF.

The rearrangement links TRBV7-3 to TRBJ2-1; 10 nucleotides agree with TRBD2. Trimming cost V 4 bases and J 9 bases; bases outside gene matches: 9. CDR3 size: 15 residues. Germline CDR1 SGHTA, CDR2 FQGTGA. Here the CDR3 DNA reads TGTGCCAGCAGCTCTAGCGTACTAGCGGGGATTGAGCAGTTCTTC. As protein: CASSSSVLAGIEQFF.